A single sample gave rise to the 19 T cell receptor beta chains below, sequenced in a study of T cell clones after liver transplantation. Profiled with immunoSEQ multiplex PCR; TCRdb holds only in-frame clones, not every one. Of 75,000 to 95,000 clones listed, around 84% are singletons. This specimen consisted of CD4+ T cells from blood, obtained 48 to 50 months after liver transplant. The receptors derive from a human patient who received a liver transplant. Some T cells may be transferred from the graft donor.

The chain recombines TRBV28 with TRBJ2-3, with a weak D call TRBD2 (7 bases). The CDR3 loop spans 16 amino acids. V was clipped by 4 bases and J by 1 base, with 15 bases between them. In germline, CDR1 is MDHEN, CDR2 SYDVKM. CDR3 protein: CASSSGGAGGTDTQYF. The CDR3 DNA sequence: TGTGCCAGCAGTTCTGGGGGGGCCGGGGGCACAGATACGCAGTATTTT.

The rearrangement links TRBV11-2 to TRBJ1-6, with D perhaps matching TRBD1 (5 bases). Germline CDR1 is SGHAT and CDR2 is FQNNGV. CDR3 length: 15 residues. V was trimmed by 5 bases and J by 7 bases, leaving 15 bases between them. CDR3: CASSARQPLNSPLHF. CDR3 nucleotide sequence: TGTGCCAGCAGCGCCCGACAGCCGCTCAATTCACCCCTCCACTTT.

This clone was counted a single time. J is TRBJ1-2 and V is TRBV5-4, with TRBD1 matching over 11 bases. Trimming took 0 bases from V and 7 from J; bases not matched to a gene: 5. The CDR3 extends over 15 amino acids. The germline CDR1 and CDR2 sequences are SGHNT and YYREEE (reference sequence). In nucleotides, the CDR3 is TGTGCCAGCAGCTTGGACGGACAGGGGGCTGGTGGCTACACCTTC. Its translation is CASSLDGQGAGGYTF.

The chain carries TRBV7-2 and TRBJ2-4; weak D call: TRBD2 (5 bases). This CDR3 comprises 18 residues. Trimming pared 5 bases from V and 8 bases from J, leaving 28 bases between. Germline assignment: CDR1 SGHTA and CDR2 FQGNSA. The CDR3 loop reads CASSPRKATPSSRDIQYF. CDR3 DNA sequence: TGTGCCAGCAGCCCCCGAAAAGCCACCCCCAGCTCGCGGGACATTCAGTACTTC.

This rearrangement joins TRBV7-9 to TRBJ2-5; D is possibly TRBD1 (5 bases). Between the trimmed V and J ends, which lost 7 bases and 5 bases, there was a span of 17 bases. The CDR3 sequence is 14 residues long. The V gene's germline CDR1 is SEHNR and CDR2 FQNEAQ (reference sequence). CDR3 region: CASNTITGDETQYF. CDR3 nucleotides: TGTGCCAGCAATACGATAACAGGAGATGAGACCCAGTACTTC.

V is TRBV19 and J is TRBJ1-4; D not certain. The V and J ends lost 5 bases and 8 bases respectively, with 15 bases between them. The CDR3 has 14 residues. Per the germline V gene, CDR1 is LNHDA and CDR2 is SQIVND (reference sequence). CDR3 sequence reads: CASSADPLGEKLFF. CDR3 DNA: TGTGCCAGTAGTGCGGACCCTTTGGGCGAAAAACTGTTTTTT.

The genes are TRBV29-1 and TRBJ1-1, with no clear D. The CDR3 length is 14 residues. Germline-derived CDR1 and CDR2 are SQVTM and ANQGSEA. Trimming cost V 4 bases and J 5 bases, with 17 bases left between them. The CDR3 sequence is CSVVLFGVGTEAFF. The CDR3 DNA sequence: TGCAGCGTTGTACTTTTTGGTGTCGGAACTGAAGCTTTCTTT.

V usage is TRBV7-2 and J usage is TRBJ2-7, with 7 bases identical to TRBD1. This CDR3 has 15 amino acids. Germline CDR1 SGHTA, CDR2 FQGNSA. The trim removed 1 base at V and 4 bases at J, leaving 7 bases unmatched. The CDR3, as DNA: TGTGCCAGCAGCTTAGGGGGACAGAGTGGGTACGAGCAGTACTTC. It translates to CASSLGGQSGYEQYF.

The CDR3 coding sequence is TGTGCCAGCAGTGATCCCCGGGCGGAAGGGGGAGATGGCTACACCTTC. Translating gives CASSDPRAEGGDGYTF. The rearrangement links TRBV25-1 to TRBJ1-2; D possibly corresponds to TRBD1 (6 bases). The CDR3 loop spans 16 amino acids. Germline values: CDR1 MGHDK, CDR2 SYGVNS. Trimming removed 3 bases from V and 6 bases from J, with 20 bases in between.

This chain uses TRBV11-3 with TRBJ2-1; possible D gene TRBD2, 6 bases. V was shortened by 0 bases and J by 7 bases, with 13 bases between the two germline ends. The CDR3 spans 15 residues. CDR1 and CDR2 from the germline V gene are SGHNT and YENEEA. CDR3 amino acids: CASSLDRMGGNEQFF. In nucleotides, the CDR3 is TGTGCCAGCAGCTTAGATCGAATGGGGGGTAATGAGCAGTTCTTC. Supplemented by reference TRBV11-3 and TRBJ2-1, the full variable domain reads EAGVVQSPRYKIIEKKQPVAFWCNPISGHNTLYWYLQNLGQGPELLIRYENEEAVDDSQLPKDRFSAERLKGVDSTLKIQPAELGDSAVYLCASSLDRMGGNEQFFGPGTRLTVL.

This clone was seen once. V is TRBV5-1 and J is TRBJ2-7; 8 bases are a match to TRBD2. V shed 4 bases and J 6 bases; nucleotides not matched to a gene: 15. The germline CDR1 and CDR2 sequences are SGHRS and YFSETQ. The CDR3 is 16 residues long. The CDR3 loop reads CASSLLSGGTSGEQYF. In nucleotides, the CDR3 is TGCGCCAGCAGCCTGCTGAGCGGGGGCACCTCCGGCGAGCAGTACTTC.

The chain has TRBV5-6 and TRBJ2-2; TRBD1 matches at 9 bases. The germline CDR1 and CDR2 sequences are SGHDT and YYEEEE. The CDR3 covers 16 residues. J lost 1 base, V lost 3 bases, and 4 bases had no gene match. CDR3 nucleotides: TGTGCCAGCAGCTACCGGACAGGGGTGAACACCGGGGAGCTGTTTTTT. Translation gives CASSYRTGVNTGELFF.

The CDR3 is CASRVYANTEAFF. DNA for the CDR3: TGTGCCAGCAGAGTCTACGCGAACACTGAAGCTTTCTTT. The genes are TRBV6-5 and TRBJ1-1, with D unclear. The CDR3 runs to 13 residues. Germline V gene data show CDR1 as MNHEY and CDR2 as SVGAGI. V was pared by 6 bases and J by 1 base, with 9 bases between.

This clone was observed a few times. This rearrangement joins TRBV4-1 to TRBJ2-2; 10 bases are a match to TRBD1. CDR3 length: 17 residues. Germline V gene lookup returns CDR1 MGHRA and CDR2 YSYEKL. Trimming cost V 4 bases and J 3 bases; bases outside gene matches: 8. The CDR3 DNA reads TGCGCCAGCAGCCTATCTCTGGACAGGGGGGACACCGGGGAGCTGTTTTTT. Its translation is CASSLSLDRGDTGELFF.

The chain couples TRBV7-3 to TRBJ2-3; 13 bases map to TRBD2. The CDR3 is made up of 19 amino acids. Germline trimming cut 5 bases from V and 0 bases from J; bases unmatched to any gene: 11. Germline V CDR1 and CDR2: SGHTA, FQGTGA. The CDR3 loop reads CASSNPGTSGARSTDTQYF. The CDR3, as DNA: TGTGCCAGCAGCAACCCCGGGACTAGCGGGGCCCGGAGCACAGATACGCAGTATTTT.

The V gene is TRBV19, the J gene TRBJ1-3, with D maybe TRBD1 (6 bases). This CDR3 contains 15 residues. V gave up 9 bases and J gave up 4 bases, with 19 bases separating them. Germline lookup yields CDR1 LNHDA and CDR2 SQIVND (reference sequence). DNA for the CDR3: TGTGCCAGCAGCGCCCCGGGACAACAAGGAAACACCATATATTTT. Protein: CASSAPGQQGNTIYF.

This clone was counted at least ten times. The V gene is TRBV5-6, the J gene TRBJ2-5; no clear D gene. Germline V gives CDR1 SGHDT, CDR2 YYEEEE. This CDR3 has 12 amino acids. The germline V and J ends were trimmed by 7 bases and 3 bases, with 10 bases remaining between them. DNA for the CDR3: TGTGCCAGCGGTCTAGAAAAAGAGACCCAGTACTTC. This codes for CASGLEKETQYF.

The chain uses TRBV27 and TRBJ2-5; possible D gene TRBD1, 6 bases. Trimming stripped 0 bases from V and 5 bases from J, with 10 bases between. The CDR3 has 14 amino acids. The germline CDR1 and CDR2 sequences are MNHEY and SMNVEV (reference sequence). For the CDR3, the DNA is TGTGCCAGCAGTTTATCGAACAGGGCGGAGACCCAGTACTTC. It encodes CASSLSNRAETQYF.

This sequence joins TRBV5-5 and TRBJ2-3; D remains unclear. V lost 1 base, J lost 1 base, and 10 bases lay in between. CDR3 size: 15 residues. CDR1 and CDR2 (germline): SGHKS, YYEKEE (reference sequence). The CDR3 region is CASSLSLARTDTQYF. The CDR3 DNA is TGTGCCAGCAGCTTGTCGTTAGCTCGCACAGATACGCAGTATTTT. Based on the CDR3 plus reference TRBV5-5 and TRBJ2-3, the full variable domain is DAGVTQSPTHLIKTRGQQVTLRCSPISGHKSVSWYQQVLGQGPQFIFQYYEKEERGRGNFPDRFSARQFPNYSSELNVNALLLGDSALYLCASSLSLARTDTQYFGPGTRLTVL.